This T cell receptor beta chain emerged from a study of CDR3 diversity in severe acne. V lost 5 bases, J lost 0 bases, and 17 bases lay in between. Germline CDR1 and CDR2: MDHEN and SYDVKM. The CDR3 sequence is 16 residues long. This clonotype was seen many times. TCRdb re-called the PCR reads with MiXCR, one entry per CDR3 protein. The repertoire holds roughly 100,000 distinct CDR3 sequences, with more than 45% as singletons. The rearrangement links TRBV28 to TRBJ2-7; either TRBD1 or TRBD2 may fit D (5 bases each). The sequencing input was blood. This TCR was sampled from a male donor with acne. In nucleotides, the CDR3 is TGTGCCAGCAGTGGGACGTCGGCAGGGAGCTCCTACGAGCAGTACTTC. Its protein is CASSGTSAGSSYEQYF.